Each of the 8 T cell receptor beta chains below was sequenced from the same sample in a study of blood T cells in healthy people across ages. A second PCR, run for roughly 7 to 11 cycles, used a sample-barcoded 5' primer plus a J-beta primer mix. MiXCR was run by TCRdb on the 5' RACE reads, yielding one entry per CDR3 protein. The table lists approximately 850,000 distinct CDR3 sequences, nearly 60% of them singletons. Sequenced input: blood. These receptors originate from a man between 25 and 39 years old in good health.

V is TRBV11-2 and J is TRBJ1-5; D unclear. The V gene lost 4 bases and the J gene lost 4 bases, with 5 bases spanning the gap. Germline assignment: CDR1 SGHAT and CDR2 FQNNGV. The CDR3 has 12 amino acids. The CDR3 DNA reads TGTGCCAGCAGCTACAGAAATCAGCCCCAGCATTTT. This sequence encodes CASSYRNQPQHF.

The CDR3 loop reads CASSKIGDTQYF. CDR3 coding DNA: TGTGCCAGCAGCAAAATTGGGGATACGCAGTATTTT. This rearrangement joins TRBV21-1 to TRBJ2-3. TRBV21-1 is deemed a pseudogene. This CDR3 comprises 12 residues.

Concerning this clonotype: One end of the junction is discordant with germline, which a read error may explain. This chain links TRBV7-9 with TRBJ1-1; TRBD1 is a possible D gene (5 bases). Germline CDR1 SEHNR, CDR2 FQNEAQ (reference sequence). The CDR3 covers 12 residues. CDR3 sequence reads: CASRWGNTETFF. In DNA, the CDR3 is TGTGCCAGCAGGTGGGGGAACACTGAAACTTTCTTT.

There are many counts of this clonotype. The chain carries TRBV6-6 and TRBJ1-5, with 8 bases matching TRBD1. The CDR3 extends over 15 amino acids. CDR1 and CDR2 (germline): MNHNY, SVGAGI (reference sequence). J lost 7 bases, V lost 6 bases, and 11 bases had no gene match. The CDR3 coding sequence is TGTGCCAGCAGCTATCCCATGTCAGGGGGCCAGCCCCAGCATTTT. It codes for CASSYPMSGGQPQHF.

The V and J genes are TRBV6-2 or TRBV6-3 and TRBJ2-5; TRBD2 aligns across 15 bases. The CDR3 runs to 15 residues. The V segment lost 4 bases and the J segment 11 bases; nucleotides outside the gene matches: 8. Germline CDR1 reads MNHEY; CDR2 reads SVGEGT. This CDR3 reads CASSLGLAGGKEQYF. The CDR3 DNA reads TGTGCCAGCAGTTTGGGACTAGCGGGGGGCAAGGAGCAGTACTTC.

This clonotype was counted many times. This rearrangement joins TRBV12-3 or TRBV12-4 to TRBJ1-2, with a weak D call TRBD1 (5 bases). The CDR3 consists of 11 residues. The V end was cut by 3 bases, the J end by 8 bases, with 7 bases between. The CDR3 sequence is CASSFGAGYTF. The CDR3 DNA reads TGTGCCAGCAGTTTTGGGGCCGGCTACACCTTC.

V gene TRBV7-6 combines with J gene TRBJ2-5; 8 bases fit TRBD2. Germline V gives CDR1 SGHVS, CDR2 FNYEAQ. The CDR3 runs to 16 residues. Trimming cost V 1 base and J 3 bases; bases outside gene matches: 7. The CDR3 is CASSLEPSSGKETQYF. In DNA form, the CDR3 reads TGTGCCAGCAGCTTAGAACCGAGTAGCGGGAAAGAGACCCAGTACTTC.

This clonotype showed up just a few times. The gene calls are TRBV10-3 and TRBJ2-7; D remains ambiguous. The germline CDR1 and CDR2 sequences are ENHRY and SYGVKD. V was clipped by 5 bases and J by 4 bases, with 15 bases between them. The CDR3 runs to 14 residues. The DNA of the CDR3 is TGTGCCATCAGTTTGGGCGAACAGATGTACGAGCAGTACTTC. Protein: CAISLGEQMYEQYF.